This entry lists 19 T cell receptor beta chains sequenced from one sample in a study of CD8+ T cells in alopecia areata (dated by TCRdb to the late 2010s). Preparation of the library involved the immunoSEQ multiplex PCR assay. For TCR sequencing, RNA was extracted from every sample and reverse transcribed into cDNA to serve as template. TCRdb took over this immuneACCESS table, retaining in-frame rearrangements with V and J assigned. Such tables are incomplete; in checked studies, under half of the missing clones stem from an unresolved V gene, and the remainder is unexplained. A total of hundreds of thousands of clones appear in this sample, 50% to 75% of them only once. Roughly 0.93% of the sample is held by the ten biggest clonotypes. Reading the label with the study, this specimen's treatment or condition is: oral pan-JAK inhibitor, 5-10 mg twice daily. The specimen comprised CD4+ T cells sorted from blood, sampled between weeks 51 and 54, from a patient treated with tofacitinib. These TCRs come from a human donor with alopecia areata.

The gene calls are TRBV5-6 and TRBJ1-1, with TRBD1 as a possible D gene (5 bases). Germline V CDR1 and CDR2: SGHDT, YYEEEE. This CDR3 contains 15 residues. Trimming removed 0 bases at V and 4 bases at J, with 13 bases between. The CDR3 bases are TGTGCCAGCAGCTTGGCAGGGCGAGTAAGCACTGAAGCTTTCTTT. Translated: CASSLAGRVSTEAFF.

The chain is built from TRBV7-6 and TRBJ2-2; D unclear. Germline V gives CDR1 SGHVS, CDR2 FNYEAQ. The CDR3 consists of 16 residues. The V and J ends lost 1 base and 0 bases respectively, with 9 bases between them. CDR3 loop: CASSLETGANTGELFF. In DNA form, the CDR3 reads TGTGCCAGCAGCTTAGAGACTGGGGCGAACACCGGGGAGCTGTTTTTT.

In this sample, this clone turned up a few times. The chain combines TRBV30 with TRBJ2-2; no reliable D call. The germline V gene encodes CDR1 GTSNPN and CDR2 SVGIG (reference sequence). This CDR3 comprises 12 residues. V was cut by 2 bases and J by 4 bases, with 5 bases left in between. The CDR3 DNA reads TGTGCCTGGAGTATTACCACCGGGGAGCTGTTTTTT. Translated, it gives CAWSITTGELFF.

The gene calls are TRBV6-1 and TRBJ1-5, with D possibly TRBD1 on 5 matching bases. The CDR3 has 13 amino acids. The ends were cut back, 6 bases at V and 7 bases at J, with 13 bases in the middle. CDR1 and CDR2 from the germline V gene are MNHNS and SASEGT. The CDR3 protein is CASSPPQGQPQHF. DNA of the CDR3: TGTGCCAGCAGCCCACCTCAGGGCCAGCCCCAGCATTTT.

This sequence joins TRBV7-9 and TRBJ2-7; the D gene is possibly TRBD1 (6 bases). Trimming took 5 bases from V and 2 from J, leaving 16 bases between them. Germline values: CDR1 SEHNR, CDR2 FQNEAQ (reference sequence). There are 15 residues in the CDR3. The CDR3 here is CASSQGLDSTYEQYF. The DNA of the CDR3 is TGTGCCAGCAGCCAAGGGTTGGACAGCACCTACGAGCAGTACTTC.

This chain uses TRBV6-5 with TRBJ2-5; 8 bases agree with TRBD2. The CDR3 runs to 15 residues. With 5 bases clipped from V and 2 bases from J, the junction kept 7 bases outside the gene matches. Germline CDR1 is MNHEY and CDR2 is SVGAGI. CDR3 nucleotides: TGTGCCAGCAGTACCTTTCGGGGGGGACAAGAGACCCAGTACTTC. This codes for CASSTFRGGQETQYF.

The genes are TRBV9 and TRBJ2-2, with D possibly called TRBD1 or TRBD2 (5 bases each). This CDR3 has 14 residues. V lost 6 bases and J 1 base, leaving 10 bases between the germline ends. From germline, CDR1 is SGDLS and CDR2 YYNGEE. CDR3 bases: TGTGCCAGCACAACGAGGGGGAACACCGGGGAGCTGTTTTTT. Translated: CASTTRGNTGELFF.

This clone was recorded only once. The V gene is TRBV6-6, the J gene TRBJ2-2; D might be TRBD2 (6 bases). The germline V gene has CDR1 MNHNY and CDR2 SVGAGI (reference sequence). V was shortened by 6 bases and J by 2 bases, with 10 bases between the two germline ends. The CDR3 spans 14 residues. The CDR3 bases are TGTGCCAGCAGCCCCGGACTAAACACCGGGGAGCTGTTTTTT. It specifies CASSPGLNTGELFF.

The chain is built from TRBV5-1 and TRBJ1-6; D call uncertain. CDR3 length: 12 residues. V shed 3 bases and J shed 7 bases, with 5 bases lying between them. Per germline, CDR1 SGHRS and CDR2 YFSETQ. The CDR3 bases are TGCGCCAGCAGCTCCGAAAATTCACCCCTCCACTTT. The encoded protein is CASSSENSPLHF. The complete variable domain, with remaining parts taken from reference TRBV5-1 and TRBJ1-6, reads KAGVTQTPRYLIKTRGQQVTLSCSPISGHRSVSWYQQTPGQGLQFLFEYFSETQRNKGNFPGRFSGRQFSNSRSEMNVSTLELGDSALYLCASSSENSPLHFGNGTRLTVT.

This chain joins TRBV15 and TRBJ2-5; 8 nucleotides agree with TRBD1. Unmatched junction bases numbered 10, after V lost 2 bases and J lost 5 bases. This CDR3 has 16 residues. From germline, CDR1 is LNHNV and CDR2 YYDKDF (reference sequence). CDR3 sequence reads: CATSRSIQGARETQYF. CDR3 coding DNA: TGTGCCACCAGCAGATCTATTCAGGGGGCCCGGGAGACCCAGTACTTC.

This CDR3 reads CASSRWDFKETQYF. CDR3 in DNA: TGTGCCAGCAGCCGTTGGGACTTCAAAGAGACCCAGTACTTC. The V call is TRBV7-2, the J call TRBJ2-5, with TRBD2 as a possible D gene (6 bases). The CDR3 totals 14 residues. CDR1 is SGHTA and CDR2 is FQGNSA in the germline V gene. The V end was cut by 5 bases, the J end by 3 bases, with 13 bases between.

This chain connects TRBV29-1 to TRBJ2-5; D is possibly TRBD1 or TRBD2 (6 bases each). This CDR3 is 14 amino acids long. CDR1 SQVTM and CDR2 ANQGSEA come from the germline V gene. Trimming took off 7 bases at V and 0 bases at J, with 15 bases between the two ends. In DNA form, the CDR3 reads TGCAGCGGGGGGGCGGAAGTTCACCAAGAGACCCAGTACTTC. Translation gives CSGGAEVHQETQYF.

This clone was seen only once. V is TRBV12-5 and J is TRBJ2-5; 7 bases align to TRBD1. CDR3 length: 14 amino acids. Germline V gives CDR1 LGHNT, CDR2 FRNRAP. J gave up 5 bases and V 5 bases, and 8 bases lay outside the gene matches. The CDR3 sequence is CASGVTGSLETQYF. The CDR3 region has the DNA TGTGCTAGTGGTGTGACAGGGAGCCTGGAGACCCAGTACTTC. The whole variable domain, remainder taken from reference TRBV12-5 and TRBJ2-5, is DARVTQTPRHKVTEMGQEVTMRCQPILGHNTVFWYRQTMMQGLELLAYFRNRAPLDDSGMPKDRFSAEMPDATLATLKIQPSEPRDSAVYFCASGVTGSLETQYFGPGTRLLVL.

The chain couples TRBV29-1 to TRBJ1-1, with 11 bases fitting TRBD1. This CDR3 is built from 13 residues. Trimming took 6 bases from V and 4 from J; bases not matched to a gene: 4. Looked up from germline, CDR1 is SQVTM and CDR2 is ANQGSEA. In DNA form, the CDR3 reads TGCAGCGTAGGACAGGGGGCCGGCACTGAAGCTTTCTTT. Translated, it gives CSVGQGAGTEAFF.

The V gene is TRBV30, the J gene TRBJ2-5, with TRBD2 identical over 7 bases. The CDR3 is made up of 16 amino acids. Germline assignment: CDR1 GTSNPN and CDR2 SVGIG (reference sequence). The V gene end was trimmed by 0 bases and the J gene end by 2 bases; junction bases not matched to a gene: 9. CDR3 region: CAWSVGVRLAQETQYF. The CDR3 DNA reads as TGTGCCTGGAGTGTAGGGGTGCGACTAGCACAAGAGACCCAGTACTTC. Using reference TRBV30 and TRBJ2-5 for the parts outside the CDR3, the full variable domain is SQTIHQWPATLVQPVGSPLSLECTVEGTSNPNLYWYRQAAGRGLQLLFYSVGIGQISSEVPQNLSASRPQDRQFILSSKKLLLSDSGFYLCAWSVGVRLAQETQYFGPGTRLLVL.

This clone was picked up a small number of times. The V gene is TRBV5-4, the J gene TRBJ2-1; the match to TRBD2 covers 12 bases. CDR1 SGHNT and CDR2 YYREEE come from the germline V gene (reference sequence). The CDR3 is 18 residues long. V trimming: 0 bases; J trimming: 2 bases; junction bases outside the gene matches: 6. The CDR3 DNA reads TGTGCCAGCAGCTTGGGACTAGCGGGGGCCGCACCCTACAATGAGCAGTTCTTC. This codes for CASSLGLAGAAPYNEQFF.

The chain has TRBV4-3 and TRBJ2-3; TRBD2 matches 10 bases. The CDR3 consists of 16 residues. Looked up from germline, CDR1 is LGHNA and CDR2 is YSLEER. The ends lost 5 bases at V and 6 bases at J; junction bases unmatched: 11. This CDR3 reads CASSYLAGGGGDTQYF. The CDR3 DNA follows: TGCGCCAGCAGCTATTTAGCGGGGGGAGGAGGCGATACGCAGTATTTT.

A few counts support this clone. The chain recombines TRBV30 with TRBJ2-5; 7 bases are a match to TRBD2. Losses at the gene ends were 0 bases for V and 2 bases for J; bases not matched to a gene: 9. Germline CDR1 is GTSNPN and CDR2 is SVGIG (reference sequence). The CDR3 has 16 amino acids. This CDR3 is CAWSVGSMGGQETQYF. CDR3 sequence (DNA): TGTGCCTGGAGTGTCGGGAGCATGGGGGGGCAAGAGACCCAGTACTTC.

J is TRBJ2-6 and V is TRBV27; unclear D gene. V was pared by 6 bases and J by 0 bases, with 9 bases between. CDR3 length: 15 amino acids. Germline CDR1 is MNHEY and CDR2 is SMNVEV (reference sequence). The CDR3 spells CASRKQFSGANVLTF. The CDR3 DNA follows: TGTGCCAGCAGAAAACAGTTCTCTGGGGCCAACGTCCTGACTTTC.